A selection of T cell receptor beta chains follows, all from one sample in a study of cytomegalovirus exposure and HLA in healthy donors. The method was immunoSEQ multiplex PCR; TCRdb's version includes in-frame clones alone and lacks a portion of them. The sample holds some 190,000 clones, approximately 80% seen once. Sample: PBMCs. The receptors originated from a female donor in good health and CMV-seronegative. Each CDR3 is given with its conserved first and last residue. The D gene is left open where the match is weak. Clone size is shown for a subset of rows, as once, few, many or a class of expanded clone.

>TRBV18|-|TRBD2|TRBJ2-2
TGTGCCAGCTCACCAAATCCTAGCGGGAGGTTAACCGGGGAGCTGTTTTTT
CASSPNPSGRLTGELFF
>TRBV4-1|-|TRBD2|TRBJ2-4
TGCGCCAGCAGCCAAGCGGGAGGGCCAGACATTCAGTACTTC
CASSQAGGPDIQYF
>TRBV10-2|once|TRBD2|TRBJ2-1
TGCGCCAGCAGGGCTAGCGGGGCCAATGAGCAGTTCTTC
CASRASGANEQFF
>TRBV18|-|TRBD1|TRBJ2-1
TGTGCCAGCTCACGGGACAGGGTAATCGATGAGCAGTTCTTC
CASSRDRVIDEQFF
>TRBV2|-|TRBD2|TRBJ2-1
TGTGCCAGCAGTCGGGGGGGGGATGAGCAGTTCTTC
CASSRGGDEQFF
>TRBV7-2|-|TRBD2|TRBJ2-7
TGTGCCAGCAGCTTATCTTTGTGGGTAGGGCGGGGGGTTCGGTACGAGCAGTACTTC
CASSLSLWVGRGVRYEQYF
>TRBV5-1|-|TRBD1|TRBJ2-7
TGCGCCAGCAGCTTGACACCGGGACAGGGATACCACGAGCAGTACTTC
CASSLTPGQGYHEQYF
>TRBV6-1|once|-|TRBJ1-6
TGTGCCAGCAGTGGACGGAGTTTTAATTCACCCCTCCACTTT
CASSGRSFNSPLHF
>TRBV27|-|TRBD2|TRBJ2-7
TGTGCCAGCAGTTCACAGCTCCGGGAGGAGTACTTC
CASSSQLREEYF
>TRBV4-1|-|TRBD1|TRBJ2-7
TGCGCCAGCAGCTCCAGACAGGGGGGTCCAGCCTACGAGCAGTACTTC
CASSSRQGGPAYEQYF
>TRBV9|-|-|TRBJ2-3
TGTGCCAGCAGCGTAGAGGGGGACATATACGTCGATACGCAGTATTTT
CASSVEGDIYVDTQYF
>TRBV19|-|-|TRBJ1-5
TGTGCCAGTAGTGTGAGACCCGGGACAAATAGCAATCAGCCCCAGCATTTT
CASSVRPGTNSNQPQHF
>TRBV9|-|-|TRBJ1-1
TGTGCCAGCGCGAGGGGGGGTTTGGACACTGAAGCTTTCTTT
CASARGGLDTEAFF
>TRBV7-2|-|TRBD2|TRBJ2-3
TGTGCCAGCAGTCGAAAACTAGCGGGGGTGGCAGATACGCAGTATTTT
CASSRKLAGVADTQYF
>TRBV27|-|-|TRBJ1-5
TGTGCCAGCAGTACGACATGCGATCCCCAGCCCCAGCATTTT
CASSTTCDPQPQHF
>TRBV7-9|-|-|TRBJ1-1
TGTTCCAGCAGCTCCCTAGACGGAGAGAACACTGAAGCTTTCTTT
CSSSSLDGENTEAFF
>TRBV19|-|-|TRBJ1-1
TGTGCCAGTAGTAAGGTCGGCACAGTCTCGCGGAACACTGAAGCTTTCTTT
CASSKVGTVSRNTEAFF
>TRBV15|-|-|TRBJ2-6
TGTGCCACCAAAGTGAGCTCTGGGGCCAACGTCCTGACTTTC
CATKVSSGANVLTF
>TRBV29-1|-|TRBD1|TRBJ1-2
TGCAGCGGGGACAGTGCAGAGTTTGGTGGCTACACCTTC
CSGDSAEFGGYTF
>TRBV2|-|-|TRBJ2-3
TGTGCCAGCAGTGAAGCCATGAAGATCCGGGAGGATACGCAGTATTTT
CASSEAMKIREDTQYF
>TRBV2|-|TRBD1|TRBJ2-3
TGTGCCAGCAGGCTCTACAGGGGTGGCACAGATACGCAGTATTTT
CASRLYRGGTDTQYF
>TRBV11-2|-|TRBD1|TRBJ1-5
TGTGCCAGCAGCCCCGGGACAGGTAGTCATCAGCCCCAGCATTTT
CASSPGTGSHQPQHF
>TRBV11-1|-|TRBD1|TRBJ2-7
TGTGCCAGCAGCCGACCGACAGGGAACTCCTACGAGCAGTACTTC
CASSRPTGNSYEQYF
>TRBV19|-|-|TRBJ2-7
TGTGCCAGTAGTATATTTGGCAGATCCTACGAGCAGTACTTC
CASSIFGRSYEQYF
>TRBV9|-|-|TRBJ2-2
TGTGCCAGCAGCGTAGGTGGTAGGGGACTTTACACCGGGGAGCTGTTTTTT
CASSVGGRGLYTGELFF
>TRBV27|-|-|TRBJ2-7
TGTGCCAGCAGTTCCCCATGGAGCTCCTACGAGCAGTACTTC
CASSSPWSSYEQYF
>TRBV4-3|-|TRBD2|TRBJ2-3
TGCGCCAGCAGCCAAGAGTCTAGCGGGAGTGGATATACGCAGTATTTT
CASSQESSGSGYTQYF
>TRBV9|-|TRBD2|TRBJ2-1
TGTGCCAGCGCGGGGGGGGCGCATGAGCAGTTCTTC
CASAGGAHEQFF
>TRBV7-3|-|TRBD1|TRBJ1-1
TGTGCCAGCAGCTTTCAGGGGGACACTGAAGCTTTCTTT
CASSFQGDTEAFF
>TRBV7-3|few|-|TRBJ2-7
TGTGCCAGCAGCTCCTCTTCTTTGTCGGGCGAGCAGTACTTC
CASSSSSLSGEQYF
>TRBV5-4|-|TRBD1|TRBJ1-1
TGTGCCAGCAGCTTCGAGGGGGCGCGTAACACTGAAGCTTTCTTT
CASSFEGARNTEAFF
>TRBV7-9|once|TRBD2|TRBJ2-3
TGTGCCAGCAGCTTAGGACTAGCGGGAGCGGTAGATACGCAGTATTTT
CASSLGLAGAVDTQYF
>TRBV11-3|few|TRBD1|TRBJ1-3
TGTGCCAGCGTTGGGACAGCTGGAAACACCATATATTTT
CASVGTAGNTIYF
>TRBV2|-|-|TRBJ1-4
TGTGCCAGCAGCTGGGGGGGCCGAGAAAAACTGTTTTTT
CASSWGGREKLFF
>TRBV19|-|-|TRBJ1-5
TGCGCCAGTAGCCTCTCACGGAATCAGCCCCAGCATTTT
CASSLSRNQPQHF
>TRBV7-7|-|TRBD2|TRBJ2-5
TGTGCCAGCAGCTCTACTCCGGGACTAGCGGGGGGGCCGGCTTATGAGACCCAGTACTTC
CASSSTPGLAGGPAYETQYF
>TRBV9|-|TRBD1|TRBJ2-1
TGTGCCAGCAGCGCACCGGGACAGGGGGGCACTGAGCAGTTCTTC
CASSAPGQGGTEQFF
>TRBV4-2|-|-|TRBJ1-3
TGTGCCAGCAGCCAAGATCCGGGGGTAGTAGGAAACACCATATATTTT
CASSQDPGVVGNTIYF
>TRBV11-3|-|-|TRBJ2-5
TGTGCCAGCAGCTTAGACGGTCGCGGGGAGACCCAGTACTTC
CASSLDGRGETQYF
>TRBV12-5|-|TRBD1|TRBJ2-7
TGTGCTAGTGGTTTAGAGACAGGGGGCCCCTACGAGCAGTACTTC
CASGLETGGPYEQYF